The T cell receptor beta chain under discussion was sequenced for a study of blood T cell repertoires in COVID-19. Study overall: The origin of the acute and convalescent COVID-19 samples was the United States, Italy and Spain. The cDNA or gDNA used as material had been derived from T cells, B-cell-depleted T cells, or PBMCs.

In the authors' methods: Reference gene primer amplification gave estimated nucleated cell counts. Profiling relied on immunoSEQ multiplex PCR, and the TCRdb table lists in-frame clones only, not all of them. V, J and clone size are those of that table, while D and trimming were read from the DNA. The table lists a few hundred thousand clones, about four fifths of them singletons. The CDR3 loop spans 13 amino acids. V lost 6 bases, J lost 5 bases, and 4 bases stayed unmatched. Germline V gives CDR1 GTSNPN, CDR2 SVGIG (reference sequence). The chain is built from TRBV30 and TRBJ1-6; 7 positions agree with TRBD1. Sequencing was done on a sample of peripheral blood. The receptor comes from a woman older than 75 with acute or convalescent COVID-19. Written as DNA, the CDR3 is TGTGCCTGCCCAGACAGGGATAATTCACCCCTCCACTTT. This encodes CACPDRDNSPLHF.